Listed here are 23 T cell receptor beta chains from one sample, sequenced in a study of long-term antiretroviral therapy in people with HIV. At the survey level, the v3.0 immunoSEQ assay was run. Method: immunoSEQ multiplex PCR; TCRdb's copy keeps in-frame clones and lacks some. The table records tens of thousands of clones, roughly 96% of them present only once. Sample: unsorted PBMCs, taken 3.7 years after starting antiretroviral therapy. The receptor set was obtained from a woman aged 45-65 years with HIV.

CDR3 protein: CAISEGDQGVTEAFF. The CDR3 nucleotides read TGTGCCATCAGTGAGGGGGATCAGGGCGTCACTGAAGCTTTCTTT. The J gene is TRBJ1-1, the V gene TRBV10-3, with D perhaps matching TRBD1 (5 bases). Germline V gene data show CDR1 as ENHRY and CDR2 as SYGVKD. V lost 2 bases and J lost 4, with 14 bases in between. The CDR3 is 15 residues long.

The CDR3 reads CASRQGDTEAFF. The CDR3, as DNA: TGTGCCAGTCGACAGGGAGACACTGAAGCTTTCTTT. The chain has TRBV6-6 and TRBJ1-1, with TRBD1 matching 7 bases. This CDR3 contains 12 residues. In germline, CDR1 is MNHNY, CDR2 SVGAGI (reference sequence). V trimming: 9 bases; J trimming: 3 bases; junction bases outside the gene matches: 4.

This chain joins TRBV4-3 and TRBJ2-1, with D perhaps matching TRBD1 or TRBD2 (6 bases each). The CDR3 loop spans 16 amino acids. V shed 0 bases and J shed 5 bases, with 14 bases lying between them. The germline gives CDR1 LGHNA, CDR2 YSLEER. The CDR3 loop is CASSQDYGGLDNEQFF. In DNA form, the CDR3 reads TGCGCCAGCAGCCAAGATTACGGGGGCCTGGACAATGAGCAGTTCTTC.

V and J are TRBV7-2 and TRBJ2-7; D unresolved. V lost 1 base and J lost 1, with 11 bases in between. The CDR3 totals 15 residues. Germline V gene sequence: CDR1 SGHTA, CDR2 FQGNSA. The CDR3 reads CASSLVTTGSYEQYF. CDR3 DNA: TGTGCCAGCAGCTTAGTGACGACCGGATCCTACGAGCAGTACTTC.

This rearrangement joins TRBV5-6 to TRBJ2-2; D unclear. This CDR3 region has 16 residues. Germline CDR1 is SGHDT and CDR2 is YYEEEE. With 4 bases removed from V and 0 bases from J, the gap between germline ends came to 13 bases. DNA of the CDR3: TGTGCCAGCAGCCCCCTGGGTTTTTCGAACACCGGGGAGCTGTTTTTT. This gives the protein CASSPLGFSNTGELFF.

This chain joins TRBV6-1 and TRBJ2-3; D is perhaps TRBD1 or TRBD2 (5 bases each). The CDR3 is 15 residues long. Trimming took 6 bases from V and 0 from J, leaving 13 bases between them. The germline V gene encodes CDR1 MNHNS and CDR2 SASEGT. The CDR3 nucleotides read TGTGCCAGCAGGGGGGACCGCACTAGCACAGATACGCAGTATTTT. This translates into CASRGDRTSTDTQYF.

The chain uses TRBV4-1 and TRBJ1-2; 11 bases align to TRBD1. CDR1 MGHRA and CDR2 YSYEKL come from the germline V gene. The CDR3 is made up of 16 amino acids. Trimming at V came to 1 base and at J to 9 bases, leaving 10 bases not matched to a gene. This CDR3 reads CASSQVTGTGGRSYTF. The CDR3 DNA sequence: TGCGCCAGCAGCCAAGTAACCGGGACAGGGGGGAGAAGCTACACCTTC.

This chain links TRBV10-3 with TRBJ2-2; 8 nucleotides line up with TRBD1. The germline V gene has CDR1 ENHRY and CDR2 SYGVKD. The length of the CDR3 is 17 residues. The ends lost 2 bases at V and 6 bases at J; junction bases unmatched: 11. This CDR3 reads CAISERQGAVAPGELFF. DNA of the CDR3: TGTGCCATCAGTGAGCGCCAGGGGGCTGTGGCCCCCGGGGAGCTGTTTTTT.

V gene TRBV6-6 combines with J gene TRBJ2-3; TRBD2 agrees at 9 bases. This CDR3 region has 16 residues. Trimming removed 3 bases from V and 2 bases from J; junction bases left unmatched: 6. The germline gives CDR1 MNHNY, CDR2 SVGAGI (reference sequence). The CDR3 loop is CASSYRGGADTDTQYF. Written as DNA, the CDR3 is TGTGCCAGCAGTTATCGCGGGGGGGCCGACACAGATACGCAGTATTTT.

The V and J genes are TRBV27 and TRBJ1-6; D remains ambiguous. CDR3 length equals 13 residues. Germline CDR1 reads MNHEY; CDR2 reads SMNVEV (reference sequence). Trimming took off 2 bases at V and 9 bases at J, with 8 bases between the two ends. The CDR3 region is CASSLNGISPLHF. The CDR3 DNA sequence: TGTGCCAGCAGTTTAAACGGTATTTCACCCCTCCACTTT.

V usage is TRBV6-4 and J usage is TRBJ1-2, with D unclear. V was trimmed by 0 bases and J by 5 bases, leaving 7 bases between them. The germline V gene encodes CDR1 MRHNA and CDR2 SNTAGT. The CDR3 has 13 residues. As DNA, the CDR3 is TGTGCCAGCAGTGACTCCTCTCAGTATGGCTACACCTTC. Translation: CASSDSSQYGYTF.

The gene calls are TRBV6-5 and TRBJ2-1; possible D gene TRBD1, 6 bases. This CDR3 region has 12 residues. Germline values: CDR1 MNHEY, CDR2 SVGAGI. With 5 bases removed from V and 10 bases from J, the gap between germline ends came to 12 bases. In DNA form, the CDR3 reads TGTGCCAGCAGTCAACAGGGCGGGGAGCAGTTCTTC. It translates to CASSQQGGEQFF.

CDR3 in DNA: TGTGCCAGCAGCTTAGTGGGCGGGCCCCAGGGGGAGCAGTTCTTC. It translates to CASSLVGGPQGEQFF. V usage is TRBV11-2 and J usage is TRBJ2-1, with D tentatively TRBD1 (6 bases). The V end was cut by 1 base, the J end by 10 bases, with 17 bases between. The CDR3 totals 15 residues. Germline V CDR1 and CDR2: SGHAT, FQNNGV.

The rearrangement uses TRBV4-3 and TRBJ2-5; possible D gene TRBD2, 6 bases. The germline V gene has CDR1 LGHNA and CDR2 YSLEER. V gave up 1 base and J gave up 7 bases, with 16 bases separating them. The length of the CDR3 is 15 residues. Here the CDR3 reads CASSQVGGGRGTQYF. The CDR3 DNA reads as TGCGCCAGCAGCCAAGTCGGGGGAGGCCGGGGGACCCAGTACTTC.

The rearrangement links TRBV6-6 to TRBJ1-1; D might be TRBD1 (6 bases). The CDR3 is 15 residues long. Germline CDR1 reads MNHNY; CDR2 reads SVGAGI (reference sequence). V was trimmed by 4 bases and J by 5 bases, leaving 17 bases between them. The DNA of the CDR3 is TGTGCCAGCAGTTTCCCACAGGGAGACGATACTGAAGCTTTCTTT. It encodes CASSFPQGDDTEAFF.

The chain employs TRBV5-6 and TRBJ1-5, with D possibly matching TRBD1 (5 bases). The germline CDR1 and CDR2 sequences are SGHDT and YYEEEE. Trimming cost V 0 bases and J 8 bases, with 12 bases left between them. There are 14 residues in the CDR3. CDR3 loop: CASSLEGHPEPQHF. CDR3 DNA sequence: TGTGCCAGCAGCTTGGAAGGACATCCGGAGCCCCAGCATTTT.

J is TRBJ2-3 and V is TRBV19, with TRBD2 as a possible D gene (7 bases). Trimming took off 5 bases at V and 2 bases at J, with 20 bases between the two ends. This CDR3 contains 17 residues. Germline CDR1 reads LNHDA; CDR2 reads SQIVND (reference sequence). CDR3 protein: CASSATSWGGLTDTQYF. The CDR3 DNA sequence: TGTGCCAGTAGTGCGACTTCGTGGGGGGGGCTCACAGATACGCAGTATTTT.

V gene TRBV6-1 combines with J gene TRBJ1-6; D unresolved. Germline-derived CDR1 and CDR2 are MNHNS and SASEGT. The CDR3 sequence is 15 residues long. The V end was cut by 2 bases, the J end by 10 bases, with 15 bases between. This chain's CDR3 is CASSESQPQTSPLHF. The DNA of the CDR3 is TGTGCCAGCAGTGAATCACAACCACAGACCTCACCCCTCCACTTT.

V gene TRBV4-2 combines with J gene TRBJ2-7, with D tentatively TRBD1 (6 bases). CDR1 is LGHNA, CDR2 YNFKEQ, per germline. This CDR3 has 15 amino acids. V was trimmed by 5 bases and J by 2 bases, leaving 16 bases between them. This CDR3 reads CASSNRVGPPYEQYF. CDR3 sequence (DNA): TGTGCCAGCAGCAACAGGGTAGGGCCCCCCTACGAGCAGTACTTC.

The chain uses TRBV6-5 and TRBJ2-5; TRBD2 aligns across 7 bases. This CDR3 has 14 residues. Germline lookup yields CDR1 MNHEY and CDR2 SVGAGI. The V and J ends lost 2 bases and 3 bases, in that order; junction bases with no gene match: 3. The CDR3 bases are TGTGCCAGCAGTTACATGGGGGGGGAAGAGACCCAGTACTTC. This codes for CASSYMGGEETQYF.

The gene calls are TRBV29-1 and TRBJ2-1; weak D call: TRBD2 (6 bases). CDR3 length: 15 residues. Germline assignment: CDR1 SQVTM and CDR2 ANQGSEA. V was shortened by 4 bases and J by 0 bases, with 13 bases between the two germline ends. CDR3 DNA sequence: TGCAGCGTTGGAAGGAGGGTGGGCTCCTACAATGAGCAGTTCTTC. Its protein product is CSVGRRVGSYNEQFF.

The V and J genes are TRBV6-1 and TRBJ2-5; no clear D. The V end lost 4 bases, the J end lost 4 bases, and 10 bases lay between the germline ends. CDR3 length equals 13 residues. The germline V gene encodes CDR1 MNHNS and CDR2 SASEGT. The CDR3 loop is CASSVSVTETQYF. CDR3 in DNA: TGTGCCAGCAGTGTGTCGGTAACAGAGACCCAGTACTTC.

V usage is TRBV7-3 and J usage is TRBJ1-2; D is ambiguous. There are 17 residues in the CDR3. The germline V and J ends were trimmed by 5 bases and 6 bases, with 25 bases remaining between them. Per germline, CDR1 SGHTA and CDR2 FQGTGA. The CDR3 loop is CASSPFYSSPRENGYTF. CDR3 sequence (DNA): TGTGCCAGCAGCCCATTCTACAGTTCACCTCGGGAAAATGGCTACACCTTC.